This T cell receptor beta chain was recovered during a study of PD-1 blockade in classical Hodgkin lymphoma. Germline V lookup: CDR1 LNHDA, CDR2 SQIVND (reference sequence). The length of the CDR3 is 15 residues. The trim removed 6 bases at V and 4 bases at J, leaving 12 bases unmatched. Time point specified: cycle 4 day 1 (C4D1), after less than 7 weeks of nivolumab. Relapse was seen in all patients after autologous stem cell transplantation, and brentuximab vedotin exposure was variable. The method was immunoSEQ multiplex PCR; TCRdb's version includes in-frame clones alone and lacks a portion of them. The repertoire holds some 100,000 clones, with 90% to 95% as singletons.

The source is a human donor with classical Hodgkin lymphoma. Sequenced here: peripheral blood mononuclear cells (PBMCs), sampled before the fourth cycle of nivolumab. This chain joins TRBV19 and TRBJ2-7; 7 bases are a match to TRBD1. The CDR3 coding sequence is TGTGCCAGTAGGGGGACCGGGACAGTATCGTACGAGCAGTACTTC. Amino acid sequence: CASRGTGTVSYEQYF.